The source of this TCR beta chain is a study of STAT5B mutations in CD4+ large granular lymphocyte leukemia. Sequencing used immunoSEQ multiplex PCR; TCRdb keeps in-frame clones, though not all of them. The sample lists tens of thousands of clones, roughly four fifths occurring once. CDR3 length equals 15 residues. Per the germline V gene, CDR1 is ENHRY and CDR2 is SYGVKD. V lost 6 bases and J 2 bases, leaving 13 bases between the germline ends. The source material was CD4+ T cells from blood buffy coats. The origin of this receptor is a human donor in good health. The chain carries TRBV10-3 and TRBJ1-4; D gene ambiguous. DNA of the CDR3: TGTGCCATCAGCGCGGACCTACAGACTAATGAAAAACTGTTTTTT. Translated, it gives CAISADLQTNEKLFF.